Below, 11 T cell receptor beta chains from the same sample are listed, as sequenced in a study of neurological immune-mediated disorders. MiXCR, run by TCRdb on the 5' RACE reads, gives a single entry per CDR3 protein. The sample records 11,000 to 15,000 distinct CDR3 sequences, about 13% being singletons. Sequencing was performed on CD8+ T cells from blood. The receptors were sampled from a female donor with HTLV-1-associated myelopathy (HAM/TSP).

This clonotype was detected ten times or more. CDR3 bases: TGTGCCAGCAGTGAGGGAACCTACCTCTCTGGGGCCAACGTCCTGACTTTC. Protein sequence: CASSEGTYLSGANVLTF. This sequence joins TRBV25-1 and TRBJ2-6; D unclear. V dropped 3 bases and J dropped 0 bases, with 12 bases sitting between them. The germline V gene has CDR1 MGHDK and CDR2 SYGVNS. This CDR3 is 17 amino acids long.

This clonotype was recorded many times. The chain employs TRBV7-6 and TRBJ2-1, with D possibly TRBD2 on 5 matching bases. Germline assignment: CDR1 SGHVS and CDR2 FNYEAQ. The CDR3 totals 19 residues. Trimming removed 2 bases from V and 1 base from J, with 21 bases in between. CDR3 bases: TGTGCCAGCAGCTTATGCCCGTTCCTGGGCGGGCTATCCTACAATGAGCAGTTCTTC. Translating gives CASSLCPFLGGLSYNEQFF.

This clonotype was recorded at least ten times. The chain employs TRBV20-1 and TRBJ1-2; D call uncertain. Deletions cut 2 bases from V and 3 bases from J, with 25 bases between. The V gene's germline CDR1 is DFQATT and CDR2 SNEGSKA (reference sequence). The CDR3 is 18 residues long. CDR3 nucleotides: TGCAGTGCTAGACCACAAGTGATTGACACACGCGAGGACTATGGCTACACCTTC. This encodes CSARPQVIDTREDYGYTF.

This clonotype has at least ten counts. The chain carries TRBV10-3 and TRBJ2-7; possible D gene TRBD2, 6 bases. V was trimmed by 1 base and J by 7 bases, leaving 17 bases between them. CDR1 is ENHRY and CDR2 is SYGVKD in the germline V gene. This CDR3 has 15 residues. The CDR3 DNA follows: TGTGCCATCAGTGAGTTGGGACTTACCCTAGGGGAGCAGTACTTC. The encoded protein is CAISELGLTLGEQYF.

This clonotype was observed many times. The rearrangement links TRBV2 to TRBJ2-7; 12 bases line up with TRBD2. The CDR3 has 15 residues. Germline CDR1 and CDR2: SNHLY and FYNNEI. The junction had 4 bases not matched to a gene; V was cut back by 7 bases and J by 0 bases. The CDR3 coding sequence is TGTGCCAGCATGAGGACTAGCGGGGCCTCCTACGAGCAGTACTTC. This encodes CASMRTSGASYEQYF.

This clonotype was counted at least ten times. The J gene is TRBJ2-1, the V gene TRBV4-3, with 10 bases fitting TRBD2. V dropped 3 bases and J dropped 4; count of bases not matched to a gene: 6. The CDR3 has 16 residues. Germline assignment: CDR1 LGHNA and CDR2 YSLEER. The CDR3 nucleotides read TGCGCCAGCAGCCACAGTAGCGGGGGGACATACAATGAGCAGTTCTTC. Translated, it gives CASSHSSGGTYNEQFF.

The table lists this clonotype with many counts. This chain links TRBV20-1 with TRBJ1-5; 9 bases agree with TRBD1. Per germline, CDR1 DFQATT and CDR2 SNEGSKA (reference sequence). The CDR3 runs 15 residues. The V and J ends lost 3 bases and 6 bases, in that order; junction bases with no gene match: 9. The CDR3 nucleotides are TGCAGTGCTAGTCCCTTCGGACAGGGGCTTCAGCCCCAGCATTTT. It specifies CSASPFGQGLQPQHF.

This clonotype was counted many times. The chain is built from TRBV29-1 and TRBJ2-2, with 7 bases lining up with TRBD1. Germline V gene lookup returns CDR1 SQVTM and CDR2 ANQGSEA. The CDR3 contains 14 residues. The V and J ends lost 6 bases and 5 bases, in that order; junction bases with no gene match: 9. The CDR3 protein is CSVTGTERTGELFF. For the CDR3, the DNA is TGCAGCGTAACCGGGACAGAAAGGACCGGGGAGCTGTTTTTT.

This clonotype was seen many times. This chain uses TRBV5-1 with TRBJ1-1; weak D call: TRBD1 (5 bases). The CDR3 extends over 14 amino acids. Germline values: CDR1 SGHRS, CDR2 YFSETQ. The V end lost 6 bases, the J end lost 5 bases, and 17 bases lay between the germline ends. This CDR3 is CASTAAGGYTEAFF. In DNA, the CDR3 is TGCGCCAGCACCGCCGCGGGGGGATATACTGAAGCTTTCTTT.

Ten or more counts support this clonotype. This chain connects TRBV15 to TRBJ2-7, with D maybe TRBD2 (5 bases). V lost 10 bases, J lost 4 bases, and 14 bases lay in between. The CDR3 consists of 12 residues. Germline-derived CDR1 and CDR2 are LNHNV and YYDKDF (reference sequence). Here the CDR3 DNA reads TGTGCCATAGAAGCGGACCAATACGAGCAGTACTTC. This gives the protein CAIEADQYEQYF.

The table lists this clonotype with many counts. Here the CDR3 reads CASSGGGGEQFF. The DNA for the CDR3 is TGTGCCAGCAGCGGGGGGGGCGGTGAGCAGTTCTTC. The rearrangement joins TRBV9 to TRBJ2-1; TRBD2 is a possible D gene (7 bases). This CDR3 has 12 residues. V was shortened by 3 bases and J by 9 bases, with 10 bases between the two germline ends. CDR1 SGDLS and CDR2 YYNGEE come from the germline V gene.